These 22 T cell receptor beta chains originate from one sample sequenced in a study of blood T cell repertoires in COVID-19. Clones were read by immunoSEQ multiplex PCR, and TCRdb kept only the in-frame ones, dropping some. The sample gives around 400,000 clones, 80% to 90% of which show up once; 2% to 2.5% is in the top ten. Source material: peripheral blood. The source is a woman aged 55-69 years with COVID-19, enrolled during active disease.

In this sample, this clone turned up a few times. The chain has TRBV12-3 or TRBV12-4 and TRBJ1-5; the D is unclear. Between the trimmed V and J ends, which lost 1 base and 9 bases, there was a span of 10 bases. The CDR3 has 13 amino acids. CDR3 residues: CASSLVRMLPQHF. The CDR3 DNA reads TGTGCCAGCAGTTTAGTCAGGATGCTGCCCCAGCATTTT.

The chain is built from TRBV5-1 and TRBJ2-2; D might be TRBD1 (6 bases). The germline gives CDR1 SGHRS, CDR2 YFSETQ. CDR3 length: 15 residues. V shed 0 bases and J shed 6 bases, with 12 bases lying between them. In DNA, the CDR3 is TGCGCCAGCAGCTTGGGGGCAGGGGTTGCCGGGGAGCTGTTTTTT. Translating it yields CASSLGAGVAGELFF.

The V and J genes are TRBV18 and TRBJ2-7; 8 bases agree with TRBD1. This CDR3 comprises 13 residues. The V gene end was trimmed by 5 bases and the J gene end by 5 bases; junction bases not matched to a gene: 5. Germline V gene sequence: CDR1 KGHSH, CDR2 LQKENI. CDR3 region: CASSTYRGDEQYF. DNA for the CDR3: TGTGCCAGCTCAACATACAGGGGGGACGAGCAGTACTTC.

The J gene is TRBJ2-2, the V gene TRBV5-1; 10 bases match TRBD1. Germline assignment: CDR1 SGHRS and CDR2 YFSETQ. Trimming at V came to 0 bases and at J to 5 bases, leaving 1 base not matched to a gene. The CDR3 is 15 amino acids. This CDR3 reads CASSLEGQGTGELFF. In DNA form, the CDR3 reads TGCGCCAGCAGCTTGGAGGGACAGGGGACCGGGGAGCTGTTTTTT.

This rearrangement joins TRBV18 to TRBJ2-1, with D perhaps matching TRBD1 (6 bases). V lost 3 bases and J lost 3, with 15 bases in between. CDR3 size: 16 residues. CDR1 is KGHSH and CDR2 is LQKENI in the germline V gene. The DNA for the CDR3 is TGTGCCAGCTCACCGGGACATAAGGTCGGCTACAATGAGCAGTTCTTC. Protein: CASSPGHKVGYNEQFF. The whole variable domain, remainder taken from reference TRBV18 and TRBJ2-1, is NAGVMQNPRHLVRRRGQEARLRCSPMKGHSHVYWYRQLPEEGLKFMVYLQKENIIDESGMPKERFSAEFPKEGPSILRIQQVVRGDSAAYFCASSPGHKVGYNEQFFGPGTRLTVL.

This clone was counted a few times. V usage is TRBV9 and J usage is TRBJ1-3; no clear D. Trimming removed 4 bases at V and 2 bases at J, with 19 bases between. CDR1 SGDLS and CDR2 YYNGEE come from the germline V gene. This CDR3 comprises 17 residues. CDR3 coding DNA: TGTGCCAGCAGCACCGAAGCTTTGTTGGTTCCTGGAAACACCATATATTTT. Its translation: CASSTEALLVPGNTIYF.

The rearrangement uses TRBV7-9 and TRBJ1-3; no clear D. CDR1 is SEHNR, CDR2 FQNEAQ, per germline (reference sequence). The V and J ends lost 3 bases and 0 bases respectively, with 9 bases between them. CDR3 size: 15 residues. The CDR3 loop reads CASSFATGSGNTIYF. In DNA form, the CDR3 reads TGTGCCAGCAGCTTCGCGACGGGCTCTGGAAACACCATATATTTT.

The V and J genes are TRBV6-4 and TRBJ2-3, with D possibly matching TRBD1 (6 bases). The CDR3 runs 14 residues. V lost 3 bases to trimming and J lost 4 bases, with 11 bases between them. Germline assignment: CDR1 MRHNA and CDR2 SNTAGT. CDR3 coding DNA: TGTGCCAGCAGTGAACAGGGTCTGGCAGATACGCAGTATTTT. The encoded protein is CASSEQGLADTQYF.

The CDR3 coding sequence is TGTGCCAGCAGGGCCCCGGGACTCCTAAGGGGAGAGACCCAGTACTTC. Its translation: CASRAPGLLRGETQYF. V gene TRBV25-1 combines with J gene TRBJ2-5; D is perhaps TRBD2 (6 bases). The V end was cut by 6 bases, the J end by 4 bases, with 21 bases between. The germline V gene encodes CDR1 MGHDK and CDR2 SYGVNS. The CDR3 has 16 residues.

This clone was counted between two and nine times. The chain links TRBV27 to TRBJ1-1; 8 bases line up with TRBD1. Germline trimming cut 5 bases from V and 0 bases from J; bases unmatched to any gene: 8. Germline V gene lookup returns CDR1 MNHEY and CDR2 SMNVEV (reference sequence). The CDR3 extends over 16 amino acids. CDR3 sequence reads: CASSPRQGSMNTEAFF. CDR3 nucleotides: TGTGCCAGCAGTCCGAGACAGGGGAGCATGAACACTGAAGCTTTCTTT.

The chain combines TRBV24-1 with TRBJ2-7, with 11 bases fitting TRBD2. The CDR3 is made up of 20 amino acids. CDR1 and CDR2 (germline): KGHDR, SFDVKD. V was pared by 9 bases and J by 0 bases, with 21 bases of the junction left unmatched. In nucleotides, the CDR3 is TGTGCCACCGGCTTAACCGTGGGGCTAGCGGGGGGTCCCAGCTCCTACGAGCAGTACTTC. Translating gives CATGLTVGLAGGPSSYEQYF.

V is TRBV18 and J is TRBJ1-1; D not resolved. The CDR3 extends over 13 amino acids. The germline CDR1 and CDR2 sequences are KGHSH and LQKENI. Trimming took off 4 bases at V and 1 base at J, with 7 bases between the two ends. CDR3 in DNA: TGTGCCAGCTCACAACAAAGGAACACTGAAGCTTTCTTT. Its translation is CASSQQRNTEAFF.

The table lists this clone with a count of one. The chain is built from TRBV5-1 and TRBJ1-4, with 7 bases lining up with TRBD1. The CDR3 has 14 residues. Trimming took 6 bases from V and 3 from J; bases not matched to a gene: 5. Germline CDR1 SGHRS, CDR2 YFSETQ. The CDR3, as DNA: TGCGCCAGCACTACAGGGGCGTCTAATGAAAAACTGTTTTTT. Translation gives CASTTGASNEKLFF.

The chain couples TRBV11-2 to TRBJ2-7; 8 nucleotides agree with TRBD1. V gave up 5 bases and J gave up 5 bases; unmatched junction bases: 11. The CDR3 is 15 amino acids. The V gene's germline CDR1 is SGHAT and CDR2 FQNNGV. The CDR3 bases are TGTGCCAGCAGCCCACAGGGGGTCATTCCCCACGAGCAGTACTTC. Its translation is CASSPQGVIPHEQYF.

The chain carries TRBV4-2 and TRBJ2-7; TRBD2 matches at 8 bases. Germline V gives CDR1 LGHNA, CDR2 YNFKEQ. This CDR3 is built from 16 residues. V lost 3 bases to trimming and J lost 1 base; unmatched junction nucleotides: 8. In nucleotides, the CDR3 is TGTGCCAGCAGCCAGGCTACTAGCGGACTATCCTACGAGCAGTACTTC. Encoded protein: CASSQATSGLSYEQYF.

The CDR3 spells CASSIAPLAGGLDEQFF. The DNA of the CDR3 is TGTGCCAGTAGTATAGCCCCCTTAGCGGGGGGGCTCGATGAGCAGTTCTTC. V gene TRBV19 combines with J gene TRBJ2-1, with 11 bases that match TRBD2. V gave up 1 base and J gave up 8 bases; unmatched junction bases: 10. Germline V gene data show CDR1 as LNHDA and CDR2 as SQIVND (reference sequence). The CDR3 consists of 17 residues. Using reference TRBV19 and TRBJ2-1 for the parts outside the CDR3, the full variable domain is DGGITQSPKYLFRKEGQNVTLSCEQNLNHDAMYWYRQDPGQGLRLIYYSQIVNDFQKGDIAEGYSVSREKKESFPLTVTSAQKNPTAFYLCASSIAPLAGGLDEQFFGPGTRLTVL.

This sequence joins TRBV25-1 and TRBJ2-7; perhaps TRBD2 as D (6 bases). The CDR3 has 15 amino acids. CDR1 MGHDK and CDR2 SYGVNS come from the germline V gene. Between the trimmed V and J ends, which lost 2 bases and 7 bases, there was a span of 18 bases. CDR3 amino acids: CASSEPQAGPGEQYF. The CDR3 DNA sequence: TGTGCCAGCAGTGAACCCCAGGCGGGGCCGGGGGAGCAGTACTTC.

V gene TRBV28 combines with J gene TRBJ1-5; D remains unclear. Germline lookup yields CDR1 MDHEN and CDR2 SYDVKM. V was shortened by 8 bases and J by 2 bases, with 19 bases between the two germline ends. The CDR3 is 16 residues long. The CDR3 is CASGPAGFVGNQPQHF. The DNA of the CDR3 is TGTGCCAGCGGCCCTGCGGGTTTTGTTGGCAATCAGCCCCAGCATTTT. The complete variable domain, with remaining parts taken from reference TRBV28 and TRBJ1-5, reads DVKVTQSSRYLVKRTGEKVFLECVQDMDHENMFWYRQDPGLGLRLIYFSYDVKMKEKGDIPEGYSVSREKKERFSLILESASTNQTSMYLCASGPAGFVGNQPQHFGDGTRLSIL.

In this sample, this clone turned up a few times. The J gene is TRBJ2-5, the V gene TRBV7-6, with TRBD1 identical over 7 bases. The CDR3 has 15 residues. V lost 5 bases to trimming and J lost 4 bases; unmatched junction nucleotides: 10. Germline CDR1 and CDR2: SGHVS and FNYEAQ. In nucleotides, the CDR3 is TGTGCCAGCAGCCCCGGAGACAGGGCAGGAGAGACCCAGTACTTC. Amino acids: CASSPGDRAGETQYF.

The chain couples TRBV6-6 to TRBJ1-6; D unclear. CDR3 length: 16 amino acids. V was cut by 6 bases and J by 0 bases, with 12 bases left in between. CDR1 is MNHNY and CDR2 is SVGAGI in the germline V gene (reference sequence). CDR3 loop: CASRDYSSSYNSPLHF. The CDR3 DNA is TGTGCCAGCAGAGATTACAGTAGCTCCTATAATTCACCCCTCCACTTT.

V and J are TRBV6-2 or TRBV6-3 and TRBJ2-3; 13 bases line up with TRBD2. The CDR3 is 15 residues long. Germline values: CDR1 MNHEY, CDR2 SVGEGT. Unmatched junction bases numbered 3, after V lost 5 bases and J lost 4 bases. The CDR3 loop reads CASSAGLAGPDTQYF. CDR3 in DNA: TGTGCCAGCAGTGCGGGACTAGCGGGGCCAGATACGCAGTATTTT.

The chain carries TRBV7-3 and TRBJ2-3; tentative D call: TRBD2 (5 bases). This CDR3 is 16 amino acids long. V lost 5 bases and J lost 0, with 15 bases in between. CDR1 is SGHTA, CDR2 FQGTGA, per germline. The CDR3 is CASSLIGPGSTDTQYF. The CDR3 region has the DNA TGTGCCAGCAGCCTCATAGGACCGGGGAGCACAGATACGCAGTATTTT.